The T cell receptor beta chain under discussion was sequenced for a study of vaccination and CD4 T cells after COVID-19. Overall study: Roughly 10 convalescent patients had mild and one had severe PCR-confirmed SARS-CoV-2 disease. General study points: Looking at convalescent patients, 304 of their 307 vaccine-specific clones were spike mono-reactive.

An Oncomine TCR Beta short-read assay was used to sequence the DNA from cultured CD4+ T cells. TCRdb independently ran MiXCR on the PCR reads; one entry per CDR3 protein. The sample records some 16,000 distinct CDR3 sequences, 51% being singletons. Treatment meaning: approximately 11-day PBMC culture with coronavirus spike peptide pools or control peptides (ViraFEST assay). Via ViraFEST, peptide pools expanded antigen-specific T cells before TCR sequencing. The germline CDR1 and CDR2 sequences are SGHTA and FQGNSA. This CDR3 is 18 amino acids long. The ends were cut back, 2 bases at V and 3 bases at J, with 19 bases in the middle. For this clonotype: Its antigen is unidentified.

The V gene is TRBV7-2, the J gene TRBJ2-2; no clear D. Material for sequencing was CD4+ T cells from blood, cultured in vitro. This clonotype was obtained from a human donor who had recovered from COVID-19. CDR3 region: CASSLQASSPTYTGELFF. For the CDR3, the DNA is TGTGCCAGCAGCTTACAGGCCTCCTCACCAACCTACACCGGGGAGCTGTTTTTT.